There are a few counts of the clone carrying this TCR beta chain. TCRdb's copy holds only in-frame clones and misses some; the assay was immunoSEQ multiplex PCR. In the table there are about 240,000 clones, approximately 86% of which are singletons. The record originates from a study of blood T cell repertoires in COVID-19. This sequence originates from a woman between 40 and 55 years old with acute COVID-19. The sequencing input was PBMCs or T cells enriched from blood (not recorded which).

The CDR3 sequence is CASSESGDPNTGELFF. CDR3 DNA: TGCGCCAGCAGTGAGTCGGGAGACCCAAACACCGGGGAGCTGTTTTTT. This rearrangement joins TRBV10-2 to TRBJ2-2, with D possibly matching TRBD2 (5 bases). The CDR3 is 16 amino acids. CDR1 is WSHSY and CDR2 is SAAADI in the germline V gene. Trimming removed 0 bases at V and 2 bases at J, with 10 bases between.